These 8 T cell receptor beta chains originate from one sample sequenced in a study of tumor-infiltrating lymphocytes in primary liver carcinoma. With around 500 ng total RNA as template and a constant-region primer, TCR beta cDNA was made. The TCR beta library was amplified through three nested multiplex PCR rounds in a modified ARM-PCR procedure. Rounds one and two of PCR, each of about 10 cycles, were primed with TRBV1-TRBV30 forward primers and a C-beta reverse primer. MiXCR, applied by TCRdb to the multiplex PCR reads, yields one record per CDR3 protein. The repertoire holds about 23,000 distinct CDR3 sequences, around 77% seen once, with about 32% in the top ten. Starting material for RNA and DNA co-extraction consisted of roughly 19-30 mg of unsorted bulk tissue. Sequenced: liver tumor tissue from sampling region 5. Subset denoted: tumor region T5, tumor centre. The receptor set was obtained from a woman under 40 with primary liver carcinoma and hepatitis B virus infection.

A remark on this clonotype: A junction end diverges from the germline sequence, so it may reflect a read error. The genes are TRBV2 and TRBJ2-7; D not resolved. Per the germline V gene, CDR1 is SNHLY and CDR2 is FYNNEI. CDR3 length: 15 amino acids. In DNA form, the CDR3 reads TGCGCAAGTAGTGAAGCTCCGGTAGAAGCCTACGAGCAGTACTTC. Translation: CASSEAPVEAYEQYF.

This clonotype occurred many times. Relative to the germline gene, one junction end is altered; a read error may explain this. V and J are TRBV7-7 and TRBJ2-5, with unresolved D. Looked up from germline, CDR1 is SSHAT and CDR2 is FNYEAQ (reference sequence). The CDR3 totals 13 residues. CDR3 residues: CASSWTKAETQYF. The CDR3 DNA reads TGTGCTAGCAGCTGGACGAAAGCAGAGACCCAGTACTTC.

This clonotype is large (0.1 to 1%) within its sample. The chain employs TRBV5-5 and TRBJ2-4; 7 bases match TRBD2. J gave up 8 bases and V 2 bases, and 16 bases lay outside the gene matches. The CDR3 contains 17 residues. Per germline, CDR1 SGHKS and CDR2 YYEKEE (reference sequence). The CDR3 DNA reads TGTGCCAGCAGCTTAGTAGGAATGAGGGAGGGGTCGGACATTCAGTACTTC. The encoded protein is CASSLVGMREGSDIQYF.

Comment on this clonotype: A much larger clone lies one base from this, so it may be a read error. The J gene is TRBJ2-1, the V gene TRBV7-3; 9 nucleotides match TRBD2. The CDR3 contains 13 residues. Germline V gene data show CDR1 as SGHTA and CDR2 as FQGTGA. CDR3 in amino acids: CASSSTTSGEQLF. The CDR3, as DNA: TGTGCCAGCAGCTCGACGACTAGCGGAGAGCAGCTCTTC.

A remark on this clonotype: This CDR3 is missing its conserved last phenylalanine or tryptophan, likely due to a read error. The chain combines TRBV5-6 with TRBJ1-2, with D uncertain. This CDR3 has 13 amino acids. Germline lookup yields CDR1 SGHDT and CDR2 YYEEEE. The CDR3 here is CASSFRKNYGYTL. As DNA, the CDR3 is TGTGCCAGCAGCTTTCGCAAGAATTATGGTTACACCCTC.

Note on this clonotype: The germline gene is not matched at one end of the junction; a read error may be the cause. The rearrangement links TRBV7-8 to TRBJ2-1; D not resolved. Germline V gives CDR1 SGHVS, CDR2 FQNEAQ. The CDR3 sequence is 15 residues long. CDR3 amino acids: CASSHWGSRDDEQFF. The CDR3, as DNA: TGTGCAAGCAGCCACTGGGGTTCTAGAGACGATGAGCAGTTCTTC.

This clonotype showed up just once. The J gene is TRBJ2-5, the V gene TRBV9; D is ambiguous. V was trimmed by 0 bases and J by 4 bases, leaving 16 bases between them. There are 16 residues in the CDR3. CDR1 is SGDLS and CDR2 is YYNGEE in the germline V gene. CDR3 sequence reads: CASSVDVDTPRETQYF. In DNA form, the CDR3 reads TGTGCCAGCAGCGTAGATGTAGATACCCCCCGAGAGACCCAGTACTTC.

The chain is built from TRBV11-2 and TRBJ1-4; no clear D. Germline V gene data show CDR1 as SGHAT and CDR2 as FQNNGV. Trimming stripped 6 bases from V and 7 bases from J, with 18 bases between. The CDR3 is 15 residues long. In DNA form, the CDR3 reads TGTGCCAGCAGTCTAGAGGGCGTGGCCTTTGAAAAACTGTTTTTT. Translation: CASSLEGVAFEKLFF. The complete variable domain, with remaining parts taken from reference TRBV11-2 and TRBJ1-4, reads EAGVAQSPRYKIIEKRQSVAFWCNPISGHATLYWYQQILGQGPKLLIQFQNNGVVDDSQLPKDRFSAERLKGVDSTLKIQPAKLEDSAVYLCASSLEGVAFEKLFFGSGTQLSVL.